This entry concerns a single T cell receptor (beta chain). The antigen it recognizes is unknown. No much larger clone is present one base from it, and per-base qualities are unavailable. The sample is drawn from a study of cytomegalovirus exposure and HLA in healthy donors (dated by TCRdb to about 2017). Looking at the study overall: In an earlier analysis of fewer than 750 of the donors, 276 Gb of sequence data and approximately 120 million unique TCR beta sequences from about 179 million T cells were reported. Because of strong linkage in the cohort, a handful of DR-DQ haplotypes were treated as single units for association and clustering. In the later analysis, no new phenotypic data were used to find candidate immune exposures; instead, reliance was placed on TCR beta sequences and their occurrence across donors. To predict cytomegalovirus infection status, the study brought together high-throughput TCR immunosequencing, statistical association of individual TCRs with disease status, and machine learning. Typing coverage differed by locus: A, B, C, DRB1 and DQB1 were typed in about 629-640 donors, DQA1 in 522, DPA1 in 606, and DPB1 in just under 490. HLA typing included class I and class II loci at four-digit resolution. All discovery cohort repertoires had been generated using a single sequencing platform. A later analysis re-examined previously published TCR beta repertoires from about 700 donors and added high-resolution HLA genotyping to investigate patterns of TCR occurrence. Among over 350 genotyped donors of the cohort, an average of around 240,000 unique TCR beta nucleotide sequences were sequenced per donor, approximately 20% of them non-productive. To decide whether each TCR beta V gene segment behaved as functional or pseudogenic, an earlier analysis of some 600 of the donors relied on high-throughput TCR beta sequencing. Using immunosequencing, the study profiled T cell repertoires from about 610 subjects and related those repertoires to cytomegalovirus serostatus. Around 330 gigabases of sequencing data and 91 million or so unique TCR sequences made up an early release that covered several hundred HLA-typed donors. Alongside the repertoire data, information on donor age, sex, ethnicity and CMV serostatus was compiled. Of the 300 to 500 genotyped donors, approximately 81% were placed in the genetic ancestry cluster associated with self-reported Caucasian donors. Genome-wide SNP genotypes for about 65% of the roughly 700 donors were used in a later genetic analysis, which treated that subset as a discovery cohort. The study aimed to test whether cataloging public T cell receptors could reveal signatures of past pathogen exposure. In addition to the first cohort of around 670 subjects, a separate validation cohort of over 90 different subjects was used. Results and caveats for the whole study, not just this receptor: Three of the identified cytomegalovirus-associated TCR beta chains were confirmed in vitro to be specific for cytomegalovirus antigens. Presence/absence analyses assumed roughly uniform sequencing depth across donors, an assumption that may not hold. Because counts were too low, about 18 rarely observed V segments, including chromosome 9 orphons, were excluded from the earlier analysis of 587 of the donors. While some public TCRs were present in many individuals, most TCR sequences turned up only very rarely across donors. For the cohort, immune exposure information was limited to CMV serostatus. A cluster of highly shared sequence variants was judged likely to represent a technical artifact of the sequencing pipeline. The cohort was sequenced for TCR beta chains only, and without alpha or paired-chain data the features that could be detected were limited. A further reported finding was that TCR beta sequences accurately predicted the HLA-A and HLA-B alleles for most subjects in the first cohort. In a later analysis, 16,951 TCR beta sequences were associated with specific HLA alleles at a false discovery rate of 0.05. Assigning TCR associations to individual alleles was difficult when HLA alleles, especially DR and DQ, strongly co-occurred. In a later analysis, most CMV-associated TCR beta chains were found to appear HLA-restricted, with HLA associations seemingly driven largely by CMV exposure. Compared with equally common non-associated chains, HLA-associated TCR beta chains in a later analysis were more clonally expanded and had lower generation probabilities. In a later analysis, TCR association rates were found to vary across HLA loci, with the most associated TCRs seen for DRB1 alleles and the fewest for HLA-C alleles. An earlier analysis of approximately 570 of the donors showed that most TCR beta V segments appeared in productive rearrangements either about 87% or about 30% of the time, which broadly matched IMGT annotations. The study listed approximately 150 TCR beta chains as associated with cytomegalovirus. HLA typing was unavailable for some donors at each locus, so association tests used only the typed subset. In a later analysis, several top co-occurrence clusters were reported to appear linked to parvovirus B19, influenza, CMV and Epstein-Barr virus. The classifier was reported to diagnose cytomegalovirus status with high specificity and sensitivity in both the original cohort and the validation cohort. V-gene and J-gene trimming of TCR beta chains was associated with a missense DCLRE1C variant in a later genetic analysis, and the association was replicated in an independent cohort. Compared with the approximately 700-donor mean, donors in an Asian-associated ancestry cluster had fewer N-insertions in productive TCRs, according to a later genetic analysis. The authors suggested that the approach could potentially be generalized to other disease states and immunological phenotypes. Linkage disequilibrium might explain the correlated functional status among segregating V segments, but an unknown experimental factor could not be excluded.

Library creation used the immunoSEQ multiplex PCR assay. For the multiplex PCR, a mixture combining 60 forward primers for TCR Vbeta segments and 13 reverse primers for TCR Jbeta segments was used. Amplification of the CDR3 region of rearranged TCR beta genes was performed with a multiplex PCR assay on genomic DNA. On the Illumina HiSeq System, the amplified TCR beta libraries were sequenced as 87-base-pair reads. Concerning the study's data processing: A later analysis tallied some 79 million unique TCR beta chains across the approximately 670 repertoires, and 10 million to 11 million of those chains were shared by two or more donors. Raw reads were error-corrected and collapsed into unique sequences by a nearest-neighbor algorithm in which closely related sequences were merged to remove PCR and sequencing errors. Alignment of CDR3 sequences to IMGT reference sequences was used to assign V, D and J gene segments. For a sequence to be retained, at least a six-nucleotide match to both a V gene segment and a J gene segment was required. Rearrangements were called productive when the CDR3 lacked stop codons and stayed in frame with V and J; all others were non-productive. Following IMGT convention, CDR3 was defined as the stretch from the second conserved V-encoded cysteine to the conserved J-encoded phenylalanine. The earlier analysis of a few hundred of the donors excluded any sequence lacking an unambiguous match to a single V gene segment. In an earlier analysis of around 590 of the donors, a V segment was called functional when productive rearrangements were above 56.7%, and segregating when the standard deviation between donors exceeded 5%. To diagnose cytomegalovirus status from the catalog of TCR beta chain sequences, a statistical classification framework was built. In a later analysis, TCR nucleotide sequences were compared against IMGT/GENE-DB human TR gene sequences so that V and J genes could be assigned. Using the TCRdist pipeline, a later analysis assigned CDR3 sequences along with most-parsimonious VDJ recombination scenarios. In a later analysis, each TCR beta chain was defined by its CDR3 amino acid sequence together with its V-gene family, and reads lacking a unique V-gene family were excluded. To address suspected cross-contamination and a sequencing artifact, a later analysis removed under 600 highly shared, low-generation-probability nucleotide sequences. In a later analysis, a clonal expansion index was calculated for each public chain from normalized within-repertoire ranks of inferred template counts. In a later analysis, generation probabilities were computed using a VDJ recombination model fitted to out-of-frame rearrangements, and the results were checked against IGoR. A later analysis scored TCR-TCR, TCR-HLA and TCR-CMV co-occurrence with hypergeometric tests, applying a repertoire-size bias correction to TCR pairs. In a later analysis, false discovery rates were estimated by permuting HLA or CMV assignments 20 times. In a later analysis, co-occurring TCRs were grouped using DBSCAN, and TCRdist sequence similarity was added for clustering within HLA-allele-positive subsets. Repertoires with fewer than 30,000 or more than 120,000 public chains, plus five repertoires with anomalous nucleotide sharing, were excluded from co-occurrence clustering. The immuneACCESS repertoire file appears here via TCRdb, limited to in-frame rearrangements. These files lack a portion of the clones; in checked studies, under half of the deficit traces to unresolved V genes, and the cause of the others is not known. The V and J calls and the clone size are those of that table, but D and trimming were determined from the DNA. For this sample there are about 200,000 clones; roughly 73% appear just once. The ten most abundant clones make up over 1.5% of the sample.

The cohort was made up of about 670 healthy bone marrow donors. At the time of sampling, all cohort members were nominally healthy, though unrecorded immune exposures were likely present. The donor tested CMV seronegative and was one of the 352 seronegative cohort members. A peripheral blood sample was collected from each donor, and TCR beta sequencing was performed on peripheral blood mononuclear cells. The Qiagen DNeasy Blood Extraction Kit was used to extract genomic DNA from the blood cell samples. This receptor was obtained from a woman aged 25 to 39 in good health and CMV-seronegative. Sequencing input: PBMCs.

The CDR3 is CATSRGSQGMFTEAFF. The sequenced DNA is TGTGCCACCAGCAGAGGATCACAGGGTATGTTCACTGAAGCTTTCTTT. The chain joins TRBV15 to TRBJ1-1; a weak D assignment points to TRBD1 (6 bases agree). V gives up 1 base and J gives up 4 bases, and the segment between their germline ends measures 16 bases. The CDR3 spans 16 residues, from the cysteine through the phenylalanine. The only DNA kept is the CDR3, 48 bases in frame from the first base. The CDR1 and CDR2 encoded by the germline V gene (reference sequence) are LNHNV and YYDKDF.